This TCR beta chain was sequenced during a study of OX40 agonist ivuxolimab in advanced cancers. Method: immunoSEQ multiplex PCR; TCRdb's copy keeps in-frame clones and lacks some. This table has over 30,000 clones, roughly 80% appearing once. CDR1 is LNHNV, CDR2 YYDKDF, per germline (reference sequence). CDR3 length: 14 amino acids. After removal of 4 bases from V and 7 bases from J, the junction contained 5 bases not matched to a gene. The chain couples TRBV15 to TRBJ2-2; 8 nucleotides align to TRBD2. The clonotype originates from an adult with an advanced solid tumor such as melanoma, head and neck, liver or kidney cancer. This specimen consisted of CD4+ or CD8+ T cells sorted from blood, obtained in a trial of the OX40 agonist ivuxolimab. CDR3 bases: TGTGCCACCAGCACGGGGGGGCGGGGCGGGGAGCTGTTTTTT. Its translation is CATSTGGRGGELFF.